This T cell receptor (beta chain) was captured by sequencing in a study of CD8 T cells in ankylosing spondylitis. Study results and limitations: CD8+ cells made up the disease-linked clones, which were relatively rare in peripheral blood. A TCR beta motif of fewer than ten highly homologous variants appeared characteristic of ankylosing spondylitis blood.

In the case of this clonotype: Its antigen is not identified.

The TCR beta libraries were generated through quantitative 5'-RACE incorporating molecular barcodes. TCRdb reprocessed the 5' RACE reads with MiXCR, giving one entry per CDR3 protein. Here the sample spans under 550,000 distinct CDR3 sequences, around 26% being singletons. Germline CDR1 and CDR2: DFQATT and SNEGSKA (reference sequence). With 3 bases removed from V and 3 bases from J, the gap between germline ends came to 9 bases. The CDR3 loop spans 13 amino acids. The sequenced material came from blood, either unsorted or a sorted T cell fraction (not recorded which). The TCR originated in a male donor with ankylosing spondylitis. The chain combines TRBV20-1 with TRBJ2-1; unclear D gene. This chain's CDR3 is CSASLASYNEQFF. The DNA for the CDR3 is TGCAGTGCTAGTCTTGCCAGCTACAATGAGCAGTTCTTC.